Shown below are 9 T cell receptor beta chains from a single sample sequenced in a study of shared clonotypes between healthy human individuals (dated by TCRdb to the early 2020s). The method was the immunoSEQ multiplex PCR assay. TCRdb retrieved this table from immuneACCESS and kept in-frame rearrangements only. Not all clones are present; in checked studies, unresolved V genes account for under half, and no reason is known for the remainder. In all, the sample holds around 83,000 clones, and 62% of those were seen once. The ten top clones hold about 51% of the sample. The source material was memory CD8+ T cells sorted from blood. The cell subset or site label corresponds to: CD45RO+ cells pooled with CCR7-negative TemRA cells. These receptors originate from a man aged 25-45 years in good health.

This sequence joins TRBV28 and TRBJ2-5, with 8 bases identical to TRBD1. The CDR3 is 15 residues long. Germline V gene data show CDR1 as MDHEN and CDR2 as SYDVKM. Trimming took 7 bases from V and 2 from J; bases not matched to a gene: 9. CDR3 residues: CASTLGQAIQETQYF. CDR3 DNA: TGTGCCAGCACCCTGGGACAGGCTATACAAGAGACCCAGTACTTC.

CDR3 sequence reads: CASSQEWPGGIHEQYF. DNA of the CDR3: TGTGCCAGCAGCCAAGAGTGGCCGGGAGGGATCCACGAGCAGTACTTC. The chain carries TRBV4-2 and TRBJ2-7; 8 positions agree with TRBD2. The CDR3 is made up of 16 amino acids. V lost 0 bases and J lost 5; bases outside the gene matches: 9. Germline CDR1 is LGHNA and CDR2 is YNFKEQ.

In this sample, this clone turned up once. In DNA form, the CDR3 reads TGCGCCAGCAGCCAAGGTCGGGGGAGGAGCAATGAGCAGTTCTTC. It specifies CASSQGRGRSNEQFF. The rearrangement links TRBV4-3 to TRBJ2-1; D is perhaps TRBD2 (6 bases). The CDR3 consists of 15 residues. CDR1 LGHNA and CDR2 YSLEER come from the germline V gene. V was trimmed by 1 base and J by 6 bases, leaving 13 bases between them.

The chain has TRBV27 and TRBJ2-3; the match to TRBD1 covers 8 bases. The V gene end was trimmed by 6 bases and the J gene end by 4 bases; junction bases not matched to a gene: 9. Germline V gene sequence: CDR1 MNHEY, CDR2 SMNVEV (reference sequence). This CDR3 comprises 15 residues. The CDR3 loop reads CASRRQGRVPDTQYF. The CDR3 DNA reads TGTGCCAGCAGAAGACAGGGGCGAGTCCCAGATACGCAGTATTTT.

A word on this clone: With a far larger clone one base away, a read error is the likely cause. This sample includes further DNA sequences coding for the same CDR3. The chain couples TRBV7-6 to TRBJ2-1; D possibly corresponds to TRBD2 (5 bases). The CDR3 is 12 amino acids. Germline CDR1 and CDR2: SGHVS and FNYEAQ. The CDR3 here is CASSPDYNEQFF. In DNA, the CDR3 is TGTGCCAGCAGCCCTGACTACAATGAGCAATTCTTC.

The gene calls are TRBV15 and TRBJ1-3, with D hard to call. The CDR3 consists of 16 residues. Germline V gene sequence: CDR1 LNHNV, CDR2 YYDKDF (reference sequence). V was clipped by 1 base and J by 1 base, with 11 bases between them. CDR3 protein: CATSRGPVGSGNTIYF. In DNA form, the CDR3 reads TGTGCCACCAGCAGAGGCCCCGTTGGATCTGGAAACACCATATATTTT. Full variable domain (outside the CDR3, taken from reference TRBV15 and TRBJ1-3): DAMVIQNPRYQVTQFGKPVTLSCSQTLNHNVMYWYQQKSSQAPKLLFHYYDKDFNNEADTPDNFQSRRPNTSFCFLDIRSPGLGDTAMYLCATSRGPVGSGNTIYFGEGSWLTVV.

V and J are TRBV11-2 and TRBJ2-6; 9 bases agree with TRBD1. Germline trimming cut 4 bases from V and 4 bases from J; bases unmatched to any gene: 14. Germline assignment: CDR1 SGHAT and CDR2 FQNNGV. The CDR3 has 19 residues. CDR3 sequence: CASSSGQGFVNGGANVLTF. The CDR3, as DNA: TGTGCCAGCAGCTCGGGACAGGGATTTGTCAACGGAGGGGCCAACGTCCTGACTTTC. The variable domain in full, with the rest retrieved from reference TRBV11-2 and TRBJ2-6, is EAGVAQSPRYKIIEKRQSVAFWCNPISGHATLYWYQQILGQGPKLLIQFQNNGVVDDSQLPKDRFSAERLKGVDSTLKIQPAKLEDSAVYLCASSSGQGFVNGGANVLTFGAGSRLTVL.

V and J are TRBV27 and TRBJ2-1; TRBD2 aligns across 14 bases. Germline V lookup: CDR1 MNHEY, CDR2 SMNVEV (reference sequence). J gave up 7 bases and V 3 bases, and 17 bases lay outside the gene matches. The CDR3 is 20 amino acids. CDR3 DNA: TGTGCCAGCAGTTTCCGAATCCCGGGACTAGCGGGGGAAACCAAAAATGAGCAGTTCTTC. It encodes CASSFRIPGLAGETKNEQFF.

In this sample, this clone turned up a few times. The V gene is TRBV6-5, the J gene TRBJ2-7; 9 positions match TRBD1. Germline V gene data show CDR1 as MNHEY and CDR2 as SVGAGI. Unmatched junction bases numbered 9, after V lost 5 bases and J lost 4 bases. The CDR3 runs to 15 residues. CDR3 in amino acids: CASSPGTGLDYEQYF. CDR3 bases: TGTGCCAGCAGTCCCGGGACAGGGCTTGATTACGAGCAGTACTTC.